The T cell receptor (beta chain) under discussion was sequenced for a study of shared clonotypes between healthy human individuals. Overall study findings and caveats: Genetic and exposure-history diversity was limited by the few donors.

This CDR3 has 16 amino acids. V was trimmed by 1 base and J by 6 bases, leaving 20 bases between them. The V gene's germline CDR1 is SQVTM and CDR2 ANQGSEA. A remark on this clone: Its specificity is not known.

Original methodology: Junction-only immunoSEQ data arrived without quality scores, meaning filtering differed. Assay used: immunoSEQ multiplex PCR; TCRdb lists only in-frame clones, some missing. V, J and clone size are those of that table, while D and trimming were read from the DNA. Among 2 million to 2.5 million clones listed, approximately 94% were seen once. The sample was naive CD4+ T cells sorted from blood. As for subset: CD45RA+ positively selected. The chain recombines TRBV29-1 with TRBJ2-3, with D unresolved. This clonotype originated in a man between 18 and 29 years old in good health. As DNA, the CDR3 is TGCAGCGTTGAAGGGGTTCGCTCAAGATGGGTGGATACGCAGTATTTT. Its protein product is CSVEGVRSRWVDTQYF.